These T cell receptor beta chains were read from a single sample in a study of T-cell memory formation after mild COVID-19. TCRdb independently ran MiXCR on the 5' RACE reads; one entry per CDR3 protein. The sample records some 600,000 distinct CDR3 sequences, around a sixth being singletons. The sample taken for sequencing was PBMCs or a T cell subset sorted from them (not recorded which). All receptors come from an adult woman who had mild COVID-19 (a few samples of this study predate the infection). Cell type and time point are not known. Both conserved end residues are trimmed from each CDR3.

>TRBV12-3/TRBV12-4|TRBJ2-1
ASKLAASYNEQF
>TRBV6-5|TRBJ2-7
ASTHRGTYEQY
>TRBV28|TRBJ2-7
ASSISGTGTYEQY
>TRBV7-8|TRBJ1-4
ASSPRGRTGEKLF
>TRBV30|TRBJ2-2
ARSGVAGLNTGELF
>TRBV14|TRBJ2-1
ASSQETSGVLQF
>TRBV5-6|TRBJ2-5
ASSPTGEETQY
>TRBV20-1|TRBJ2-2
SARVTGTGDTGELF
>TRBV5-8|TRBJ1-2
ASSWRQGLPGYT
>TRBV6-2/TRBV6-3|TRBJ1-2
ASSYSERDRAPTNYGYT
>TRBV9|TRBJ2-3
ASSVRTTDTQY